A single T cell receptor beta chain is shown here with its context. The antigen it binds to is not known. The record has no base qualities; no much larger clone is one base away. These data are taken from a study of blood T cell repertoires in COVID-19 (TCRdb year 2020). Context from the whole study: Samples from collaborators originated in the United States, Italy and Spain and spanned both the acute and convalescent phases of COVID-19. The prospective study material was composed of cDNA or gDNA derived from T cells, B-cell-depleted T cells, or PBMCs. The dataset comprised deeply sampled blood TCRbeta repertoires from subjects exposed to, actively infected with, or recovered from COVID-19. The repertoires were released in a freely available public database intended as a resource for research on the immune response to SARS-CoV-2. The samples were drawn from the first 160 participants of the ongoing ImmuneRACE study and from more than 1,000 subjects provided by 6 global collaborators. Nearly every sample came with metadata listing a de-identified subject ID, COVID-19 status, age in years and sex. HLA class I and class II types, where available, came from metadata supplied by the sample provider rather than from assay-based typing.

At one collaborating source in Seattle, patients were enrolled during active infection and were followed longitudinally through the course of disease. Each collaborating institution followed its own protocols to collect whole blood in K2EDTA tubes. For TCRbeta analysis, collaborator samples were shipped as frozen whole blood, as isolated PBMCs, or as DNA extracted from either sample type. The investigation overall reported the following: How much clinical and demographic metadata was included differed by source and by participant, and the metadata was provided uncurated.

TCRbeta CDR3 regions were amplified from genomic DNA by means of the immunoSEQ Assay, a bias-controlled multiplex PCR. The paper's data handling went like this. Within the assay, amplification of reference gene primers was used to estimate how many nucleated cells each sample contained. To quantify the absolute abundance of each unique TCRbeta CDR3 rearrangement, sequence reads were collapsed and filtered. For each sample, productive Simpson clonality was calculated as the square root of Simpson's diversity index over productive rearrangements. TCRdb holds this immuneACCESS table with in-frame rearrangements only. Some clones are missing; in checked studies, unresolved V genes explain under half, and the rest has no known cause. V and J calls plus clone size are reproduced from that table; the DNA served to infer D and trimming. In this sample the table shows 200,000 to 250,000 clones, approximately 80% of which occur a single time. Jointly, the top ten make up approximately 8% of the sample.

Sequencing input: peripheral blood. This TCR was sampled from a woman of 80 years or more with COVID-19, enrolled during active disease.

The CDR3 is CASSYLPLSGNTIYF. The nucleotide sequence reads as follows: TGTGCCAGCAGTTACCTACCCCTCTCTGGAAACACCATATATTTT. This chain joins TRBV6-6 to TRBJ1-3, with the identity of the D gene unclear. The germline V gene (reference sequence) supplies CDR1 MNHNY and CDR2 SVGAGI. Reading from cysteine to phenylalanine, the CDR3 counts 15 amino acids. Only CDR3 DNA is held: 45 bases, read in frame from base 1. Deletion took 2 bases off V and 0 bases off J, with a span of 8 bases between the germline ends.